These 17 T cell receptor beta chains share one sample of origin, sequenced in a study of T cell changes during pregnancy in multiple sclerosis. Libraries were prepared by immunoSEQ multiplex PCR; TCRdb keeps only in-frame clonotypes and omits some of them. The data hold 40,000 to 60,000 clones, with approximately 94% observed a single time. Sequenced material: CD4+ T cells from peripheral blood mononuclear cells, taken in the third trimester of pregnancy. All receptors come from a female donor with multiple sclerosis, enrolled in a pregnancy study.

In nucleotides, the CDR3 is TGTGCCAGCAGTTTAAGCGACTACGAGCAGTACTTC. This codes for CASSLSDYEQYF. J is TRBJ2-7 and V is TRBV28; D not resolved. The CDR3 totals 12 residues. Germline V CDR1 and CDR2: MDHEN, SYDVKM. Trimming pared 2 bases from V and 3 bases from J, leaving 5 bases between. The whole variable domain, filled in from reference TRBV28 and TRBJ2-7, reads DVKVTQSSRYLVKRTGEKVFLECVQDMDHENMFWYRQDPGLGLRLIYFSYDVKMKEKGDIPEGYSVSREKKERFSLILESASTNQTSMYLCASSLSDYEQYFGPGTRLTVT.

This clone was observed once. This rearrangement joins TRBV6-5 to TRBJ2-7, with TRBD1 matching over 9 bases. V lost 6 bases to trimming and J lost 0 bases; unmatched junction nucleotides: 6. The CDR3 consists of 15 residues. In germline, CDR1 is MNHEY, CDR2 SVGAGI. CDR3 in DNA: TGTGCCAGCAGGACCGGGACAGGGCGCTCCTACGAGCAGTACTTC. It encodes CASRTGTGRSYEQYF.

The chain uses TRBV29-1 and TRBJ1-6; D remains unclear. The V and J ends lost 4 bases and 7 bases respectively, with 11 bases between them. The CDR3 runs to 13 residues. The germline CDR1 and CDR2 sequences are SQVTM and ANQGSEA. CDR3 region: CSVGNSQNSPLHF. The CDR3 DNA is TGCAGCGTTGGCAACAGCCAGAATTCACCCCTCCACTTT.

CDR3 DNA sequence: TGTGCCAGCAGCCCCGGGGGAGGCCGGTTCTTC. This sequence encodes CASSPGGGRFF. The J gene is TRBJ2-1, the V gene TRBV7-8; weak D call: TRBD2 (6 bases). The CDR3 sequence is 11 residues long. From germline, CDR1 is SGHVS and CDR2 FQNEAQ. Trimming left V 5 bases short and J 15 bases short, with 14 bases between.

J is TRBJ1-5 and V is TRBV2; D is perhaps TRBD1 (6 bases). Germline V gene sequence: CDR1 SNHLY, CDR2 FYNNEI. V lost 4 bases, J lost 1 base, and 14 bases lay in between. This CDR3 is built from 16 residues. This CDR3 reads CASSGGYRESNQPQHF. The CDR3 DNA sequence: TGTGCCAGCAGTGGGGGGTACAGGGAAAGCAATCAGCCCCAGCATTTT.

This chain connects TRBV10-3 to TRBJ1-1; 8 nucleotides line up with TRBD1. The germline V gene has CDR1 ENHRY and CDR2 SYGVKD. J lost 5 bases, V lost 3 bases, and 8 bases had no gene match. The CDR3 contains 15 residues. Here the CDR3 DNA reads TGTGCCATCAGTGATGCTCAGGGGGCCGGGACTGAAGCTTTCTTT. Translated: CAISDAQGAGTEAFF.

The genes are TRBV5-4 and TRBJ2-6; D possibly corresponds to TRBD1 (5 bases). Germline assignment: CDR1 SGHNT and CDR2 YYREEE (reference sequence). This CDR3 spans 17 amino acids. Trimming cost V 4 bases and J 2 bases, with 16 bases left between them. The CDR3 spells CASSGAYQGAGANVLTF. The CDR3 nucleotides are TGTGCCAGCAGCGGGGCCTATCAAGGAGCTGGGGCCAACGTCCTGACTTTC.

V is TRBV18 and J is TRBJ2-7; 7 bases agree with TRBD1. Per the germline V gene, CDR1 is KGHSH and CDR2 is LQKENI. With 4 bases clipped from V and 6 bases from J, the junction kept 9 bases outside the gene matches. This CDR3 spans 14 amino acids. Written as DNA, the CDR3 is TGTGCCAGCTCACGTAGACAGGGAACTGGCGAGCAGTACTTC. It is translated as CASSRRQGTGEQYF. Using reference TRBV18 and TRBJ2-7 for the parts outside the CDR3, the full variable domain is NAGVMQNPRHLVRRRGQEARLRCSPMKGHSHVYWYRQLPEEGLKFMVYLQKENIIDESGMPKERFSAEFPKEGPSILRIQQVVRGDSAAYFCASSRRQGTGEQYFGPGTRLTVT.

V is TRBV19 and J is TRBJ1-5; 8 bases map to TRBD1. Germline V gene sequence: CDR1 LNHDA, CDR2 SQIVND (reference sequence). This CDR3 has 15 amino acids. Losses at the gene ends were 6 bases for V and 7 bases for J; bases not matched to a gene: 11. The CDR3 DNA reads TGTGCCAGTAGCATCGGGTCAGGGGGCGGACAGCCCCAGCATTTT. It is translated as CASSIGSGGGQPQHF.

The rearrangement links TRBV19 to TRBJ1-6; D is unresolved. V lost 8 bases and J lost 5, with 10 bases in between. Germline-derived CDR1 and CDR2 are LNHDA and SQIVND (reference sequence). This CDR3 has 13 residues. The CDR3 is CASARDHNSPLHF. CDR3 in DNA: TGTGCCAGTGCGCGGGATCATAATTCACCCCTCCACTTT.

The chain recombines TRBV9 with TRBJ1-3; D not certain. The V and J ends lost 0 bases and 4 bases respectively, with 14 bases between them. Germline values: CDR1 SGDLS, CDR2 YYNGEE. The CDR3 is 16 residues long. This CDR3 reads CASSVEPGILGNTIYF. DNA of the CDR3: TGTGCCAGCAGCGTAGAGCCAGGAATTTTGGGAAACACCATATATTTT.

The chain uses TRBV7-2 and TRBJ1-6; D may be TRBD1 (5 bases). The germline V gene encodes CDR1 SGHTA and CDR2 FQGNSA. Trimming shortened V by 2 bases and J by 0 bases, and 8 bases separated the two germline ends. The CDR3 is made up of 16 amino acids. The CDR3 DNA reads as TGTGCCAGCAGCTTACGGGGGGGCTCCTATAATTCACCCCTCCACTTT. Its protein product is CASSLRGGSYNSPLHF.

The chain employs TRBV19 and TRBJ1-4, with 8 bases that match TRBD1. This CDR3 is built from 16 residues. J gave up 0 bases and V 6 bases, and 6 bases lay outside the gene matches. CDR1 LNHDA and CDR2 SQIVND come from the germline V gene (reference sequence). The CDR3 DNA reads as TGTGCCAGTAGGAACAGGGGGGACGCAACTAATGAAAAACTGTTTTTT. Protein product: CASRNRGDATNEKLFF. The entire variable domain, with the rest obtained from reference TRBV19 and TRBJ1-4, is as follows: DGGITQSPKYLFRKEGQNVTLSCEQNLNHDAMYWYRQDPGQGLRLIYYSQIVNDFQKGDIAEGYSVSREKKESFPLTVTSAQKNPTAFYLCASRNRGDATNEKLFFGSGTQLSVL.

This chain uses TRBV6-4 with TRBJ2-1; unclear D gene. The CDR3 has 17 residues. V was trimmed by 0 bases and J by 0 bases, leaving 12 bases between them. The germline V gene has CDR1 MRHNA and CDR2 SNTAGT. CDR3 DNA sequence: TGTGCCAGCAGTGACTCGGCATTTTCAAGCTCCTACAATGAGCAGTTCTTC. Its protein is CASSDSAFSSSYNEQFF.

The CDR3 region has the DNA TGTGCCAGCAGCTTAGGTTCCGGGGTTGAGACCCAGTACTTC. The encoded protein is CASSLGSGVETQYF. J is TRBJ2-5 and V is TRBV7-6, with D maybe TRBD2 (5 bases). From germline, CDR1 is SGHVS and CDR2 FNYEAQ. V was cut by 1 base and J by 5 bases, with 11 bases left in between. This CDR3 has 14 residues.

The V call is TRBV7-9, the J call TRBJ1-2; D might be TRBD1 (5 bases). V was trimmed by 0 bases and J by 3 bases, leaving 14 bases between them. The germline CDR1 and CDR2 sequences are SEHNR and FQNEAQ (reference sequence). The length of the CDR3 is 16 residues. Here the CDR3 reads CASSLALAGYHYGYTF. In DNA form, the CDR3 reads TGTGCCAGCAGCTTAGCGTTGGCAGGGTACCACTATGGCTACACCTTC.

This chain connects TRBV11-2 to TRBJ2-2; 9 bases align to TRBD2. The CDR3 consists of 19 residues. CDR1 SGHAT and CDR2 FQNNGV come from the germline V gene. J gave up 9 bases and V 4 bases, and 21 bases lay outside the gene matches. Here the CDR3 reads CASSSRHRVWGSGSRELFF. CDR3 in DNA: TGTGCCAGCAGCTCGAGACACAGGGTCTGGGGTAGCGGGAGCCGGGAGCTGTTTTTT.